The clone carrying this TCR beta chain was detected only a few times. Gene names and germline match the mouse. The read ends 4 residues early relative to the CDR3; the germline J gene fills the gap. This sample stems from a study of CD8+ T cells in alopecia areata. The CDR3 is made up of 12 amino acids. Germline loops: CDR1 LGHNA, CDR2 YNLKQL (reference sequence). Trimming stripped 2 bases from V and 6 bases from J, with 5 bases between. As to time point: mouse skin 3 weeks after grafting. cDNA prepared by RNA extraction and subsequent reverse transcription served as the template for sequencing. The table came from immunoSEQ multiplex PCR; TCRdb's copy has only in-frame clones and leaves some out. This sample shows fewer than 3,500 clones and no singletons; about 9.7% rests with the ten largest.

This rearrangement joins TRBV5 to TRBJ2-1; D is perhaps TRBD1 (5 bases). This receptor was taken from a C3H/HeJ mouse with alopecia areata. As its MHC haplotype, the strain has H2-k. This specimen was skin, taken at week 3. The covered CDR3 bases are TGTGCCAGCAGCCAACAGGGTGCT. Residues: CASSQQGA. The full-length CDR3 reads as CASSQQGAEQFF.